The clone carrying this TCR beta chain was observed once. CDR3 length: 17 residues. Germline V gene data show CDR1 as MNHEY and CDR2 as SMNVEV (reference sequence). V gave up 1 base and J gave up 4 bases; unmatched junction bases: 10. The source of the sample is a study of shared clonotypes between healthy human individuals. Libraries were prepared by immunoSEQ multiplex PCR; TCRdb keeps only in-frame clonotypes and omits some of them. In the table there are about 2.3 million clones, under 95% of which are singletons. The genes are TRBV27 and TRBJ1-1; TRBD1 matches at 9 bases. The source of this sequence is a man younger than 35 in good health. Some clones in this sample may be carry-over from other donors' samples. The specimen sequenced was naive CD4+ T cells from PBMCs. The subset denotes: CD45RA+ positively selected. This CDR3 reads CASSLFMRQGGFTEAFF. CDR3 nucleotides: TGTGCCAGCAGTTTATTTATGCGACAGGGGGGGTTCACTGAAGCTTTCTTT.